The source of this T cell receptor (beta chain) is a study of blood T cell repertoires in COVID-19. This clone was recorded a few times. Clones were sequenced by immunoSEQ multiplex PCR, and TCRdb holds only the in-frame ones, with some missing. Seen here are some 280,000 clones, 85% observed once, and the top ten hold around 4.2%. V lost 0 bases to trimming and J lost 4 bases, with 12 bases between them. The germline CDR1 and CDR2 sequences are SGHAT and FQNNGV. The CDR3 consists of 15 residues. The clonotype was recovered from a woman in her forties or fifties with active or convalescent COVID-19. This chain links TRBV11-2 with TRBJ1-1, with D possibly being TRBD1 (6 bases). Sequences were obtained from peripheral blood. The CDR3 spells CASSLEGAVGTEAFF. DNA for the CDR3: TGTGCCAGCAGCTTAGAGGGGGCTGTTGGCACTGAAGCTTTCTTT.